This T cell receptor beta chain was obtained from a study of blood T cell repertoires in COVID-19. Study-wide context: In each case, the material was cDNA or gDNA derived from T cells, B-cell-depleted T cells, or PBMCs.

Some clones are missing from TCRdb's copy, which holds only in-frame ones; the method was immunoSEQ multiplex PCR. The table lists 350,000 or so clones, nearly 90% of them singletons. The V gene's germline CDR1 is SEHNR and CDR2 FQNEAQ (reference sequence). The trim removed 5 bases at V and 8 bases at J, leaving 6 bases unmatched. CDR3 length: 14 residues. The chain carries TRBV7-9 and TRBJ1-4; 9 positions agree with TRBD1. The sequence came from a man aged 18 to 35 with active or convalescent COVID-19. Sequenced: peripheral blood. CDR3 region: CASSQTGGREKLFF. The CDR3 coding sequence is TGTGCCAGCAGCCAGACAGGGGGTCGCGAAAAACTGTTTTTT.